This is a list of T cell receptor beta chains from one sample in a study of cytomegalovirus exposure and HLA in healthy donors. Assay used: immunoSEQ multiplex PCR; TCRdb lists only in-frame clones, some missing. This sample has 120,000 or so clones; roughly 85% occur once, and the top ten carry about 20%. The sequenced material came from PBMCs. Every receptor here comes from a man younger than 35 in good health and CMV-seropositive. CDR3s include the opening cysteine and the closing phenylalanine or tryptophan. A D gene is named only where the DNA matches it firmly. Size tells how often a clone was seen (once, few, many) or the class of an expanded clone, and some rows leave it out.

j_call,v_call,cdr3_length,clone_size,d_call,cdr3_aa,cdr3_nt
TRBJ2-7,TRBV4-1,15,-,-,CASSQTGLGSYEQYF,TGCGCCAGCAGCCAAACAGGGTTAGGCTCCTACGAGCAGTACTTC
TRBJ1-4,TRBV25-1,16,-,-,CASSGSVKGQNEKLFF,TGTGCCAGCAGTGGCTCTGTTAAAGGACAAAATGAAAAACTGTTTTTT
TRBJ1-3,TRBV19,18,-,-,CASSVSYAGTRSGNTIYF,TGTGCCAGTTCCGTATCCTACGCCGGGACACGCTCTGGAAACACCATATATTTT
TRBJ2-1,TRBV27,11,-,-,CASSLSNEQFF,TGTGCCAGCAGTTTGAGCAATGAGCAGTTCTTC
TRBJ1-5,TRBV27,17,-,-,CASRPGGGGGEIQPQHF,TGTGCCAGCAGACCGGGGGGCGGGGGGGGCGAGATTCAGCCCCAGCATTTT
TRBJ1-1,TRBV9,14,-,TRBD1,CASSVGPGGGEAFF,TGTGCCAGCAGCGTAGGTCCAGGGGGAGGAGAAGCTTTCTTT
TRBJ2-2,TRBV7-9,15,few,-,CASSPPGVSTGELFF,TGTGCCAGCAGCCCCCCCGGGGTGAGCACCGGGGAGCTGTTTTTT
TRBJ2-7,TRBV4-1,13,-,TRBD1,CASSPRQGYEQYF,TGCGCCAGCAGCCCTCGACAGGGTTACGAGCAGTACTTC
TRBJ2-7,TRBV7-9,14,-,-,CASSLESQTYEQYF,TGTGCCAGCAGCTTAGAGTCCCAGACCTACGAGCAGTACTTC
TRBJ2-2,TRBV6-6,13,-,-,CASSKGDTGELFF,TGTGCCAGCAGCAAGGGAGACACCGGGGAGCTGTTTTTT
TRBJ2-3,TRBV9,16,-,TRBD2,CASSPGGNVGTDTQYF,TGTGCCAGCAGCCCGGGGGGGAACGTTGGCACAGATACGCAGTATTTT
TRBJ1-4,TRBV4-1,16,-,TRBD1,CASSPEPGQGEEKLFF,TGCGCCAGCAGCCCCGAACCGGGACAGGGGGAAGAAAAACTGTTTTTT
TRBJ1-6,TRBV28,15,-,-,CASSLGGGANSPLHF,TGTGCCAGCAGTTTAGGGGGGGGCGCTAATTCACCCCTCCACTTT
TRBJ1-1,TRBV9,13,-,-,CASSATVNTEAFF,TGTGCCAGCAGCGCAACAGTGAACACTGAAGCTTTCTTT
TRBJ2-7,TRBV9,16,-,TRBD2,CASSGLAGGGGYEQYF,TGTGCCAGCAGCGGACTAGCGGGGGGAGGTGGGTACGAGCAGTACTTC
TRBJ2-7,TRBV7-9,12,-,-,CSSRDRSYEQYF,TGTTCCAGCCGTGACAGGTCCTACGAGCAGTACTTC
TRBJ1-5,TRBV18,15,once,TRBD1,CASSRDRGHNQPQHF,TGTGCCAGCTCAAGGGACAGGGGGCACAATCAGCCCCAGCATTTT
TRBJ1-2,TRBV19,13,-,-,CASSIGESNGYTF,TGTGCCAGTAGTATAGGAGAGTCGAATGGCTACACCTTC
TRBJ2-3,TRBV7-6,16,once,TRBD2,CASSSGGMSFTDTQYF,TGTGCCAGCAGCTCCGGGGGGATGTCATTCACAGATACGCAGTATTTT
TRBJ2-1,TRBV10-3,13,-,-,CATKRETINEQFF,TGTGCCACCAAGAGGGAGACCATTAATGAGCAGTTCTTC
TRBJ2-2,TRBV6-6,16,-,-,CASSWTAPANTGELFF,TGTGCCAGCAGTTGGACAGCACCCGCGAACACCGGGGAGCTGTTTTTT
TRBJ2-5,TRBV27,13,-,TRBD1,CASSLSGQPVQYF,TGTGCCAGCAGTTTATCGGGACAGCCAGTGCAGTACTTC
TRBJ1-2,TRBV27,18,-,TRBD1,CASSLMGTGGYTGYGYTF,TGTGCCAGCAGTTTAATGGGGACAGGGGGCTATACAGGCTATGGCTACACCTTC
TRBJ2-7,TRBV5-1,13,-,-,CASSPAQAYEQYF,TGCGCCAGCAGCCCGGCCCAGGCCTACGAGCAGTACTTC
TRBJ2-2,TRBV6-4,15,-,TRBD2,CASSDASGGSGELFF,TGTGCCAGCAGTGACGCGAGCGGGGGGTCCGGGGAGCTGTTTTTT
TRBJ2-3,TRBV5-1,16,-,TRBD2,CASSTGLAGPTDTQYF,TGCGCCAGCAGCACGGGACTAGCGGGGCCCACAGATACGCAGTATTTT
TRBJ2-2,TRBV7-8,15,-,-,CASSGRGGGTGELFF,TGTGCCAGCTCTGGACGGGGAGGAGGGACCGGGGAGCTGTTTTTT
TRBJ1-1,TRBV7-2,14,-,TRBD1,CASSASGGATEAFF,TGTGCCAGCAGCGCTTCAGGGGGCGCGACTGAAGCTTTCTTT
TRBJ1-2,TRBV19,15,-,TRBD1,CASSPGDSQYYGYTF,TGTGCCAGTAGTCCAGGGGACAGCCAATACTATGGCTACACCTTC
TRBJ2-1,TRBV2,15,-,TRBD1,CASSDRDRGFNEQFF,TGTGCCAGCAGCGACCGGGACAGGGGGTTCAATGAGCAGTTCTTC
TRBJ1-4,TRBV28,15,-,-,CASRKLTTQNEKLFF,TGTGCCAGCAGAAAACTGACAACCCAAAATGAAAAACTGTTTTTT
TRBJ1-1,TRBV29-1,11,few,-,CSVCPGVEAFF,TGCAGCGTTTGTCCGGGAGTTGAAGCTTTCTTT
TRBJ2-3,TRBV14,15,-,-,CASSQDLISTDTQYF,TGTGCCAGCAGCCAAGATCTTATTAGCACAGATACGCAGTATTTT
TRBJ1-1,TRBV7-8,16,-,TRBD1,CASSENRDRRRAEAFF,TGTGCCAGCAGCGAGAACCGGGACAGGAGGAGGGCTGAAGCTTTCTTT
TRBJ1-6,TRBV6-6,13,-,-,CATQHTENSPLHF,TGTGCCACCCAACATACAGAAAATTCACCCCTCCACTTT
TRBJ1-1,TRBV9,14,-,-,CASSVDPGRTEAFF,TGTGCCAGCAGCGTAGACCCAGGGCGCACTGAAGCTTTCTTT
TRBJ2-1,TRBV9,14,-,TRBD2,CASGRLAGANEQFF,TGTGCCAGCGGCCGACTAGCGGGGGCCAATGAGCAGTTCTTC
TRBJ1-1,TRBV5-6,15,once,-,CASSLDRRGNTEAFF,TGTGCCAGCAGCTTGGACCGGAGGGGGAACACTGAAGCTTTCTTT
TRBJ2-3,TRBV18,17,once,TRBD1,CASSFYPATGAVDTQYF,TGTGCCAGCTCATTTTACCCGGCCACAGGGGCGGTGGATACGCAGTATTTT
TRBJ1-6,TRBV6-1,14,-,-,CASSESPEESPLHF,TGTGCCAGCAGTGAATCCCCTGAGGAATCACCCCTCCACTTT
TRBJ1-1,TRBV5-1,19,-,TRBD1,CARSGVRWTGQEVNTEAFF,TGCGCCAGGTCCGGGGTTCGATGGACGGGACAGGAGGTAAACACTGAAGCTTTCTTT
TRBJ1-1,TRBV4-1,17,-,TRBD1,CASSQERTGGAGTEAFF,TGCGCCAGCAGCCAAGAAAGAACAGGGGGCGCGGGCACTGAAGCTTTCTTT
TRBJ2-5,TRBV4-1,16,once,-,CASRGIPPGFEETQYF,TGCGCCAGCCGAGGCATCCCACCGGGGTTCGAAGAGACCCAGTACTTC
TRBJ2-2,TRBV29-1,16,-,-,CSVEEEEGAQAGELFF,TGCAGCGTTGAAGAAGAGGAGGGGGCGCAGGCCGGGGAGCTGTTTTTT
TRBJ2-3,TRBV6-1,15,-,TRBD2,CASSLAGGGTDTQYF,TGTGCCAGCAGTCTAGCGGGGGGGGGCACAGATACGCAGTATTTT
TRBJ2-1,TRBV25-1,15,-,-,CASSELGGPDNEQFF,TGTGCCAGCAGTGAATTGGGGGGGCCGGACAATGAGCAGTTCTTC
TRBJ1-5,TRBV7-2,14,-,TRBD1,CASSPRQGNQPQHF,TGTGCCAGCAGCCCGCGACAGGGGAATCAGCCCCAGCATTTT
TRBJ2-1,TRBV6-4,14,-,TRBD2,CASSEHGEGNEQFF,TGTGCCAGCAGTGAGCACGGGGAGGGAAATGAGCAGTTCTTC
TRBJ2-7,TRBV2,14,-,TRBD1,CATSRQGVSYEQYF,TGTGCCACCTCACGGCAGGGGGTCTCCTACGAGCAGTACTTC
TRBJ2-5,TRBV6-6,14,-,TRBD1,CASSSLTGEETQYF,TGTGCCAGCAGTTCCCTGACAGGGGAAGAGACCCAGTACTTC
TRBJ2-6,TRBV7-6,17,-,TRBD2,CASSPAGENSGANVLTF,TGTGCCAGCAGCCCCGCGGGAGAAAACTCTGGGGCCAACGTCCTGACTTTC
TRBJ2-6,TRBV9,15,-,-,CASSVGASGANVLTF,TGTGCCAGCAGCGTAGGGGCATCTGGGGCCAACGTCCTGACTTTC
TRBJ2-1,TRBV4-1,14,once,TRBD2,CASSQDVGGNEQFF,TGCGCCAGCAGCCAAGATGTGGGGGGGAATGAGCAGTTCTTC
TRBJ2-6,TRBV5-6,16,few,-,CASSLGLGSGANVLTF,TGTGCCAGCAGTCTCGGGTTGGGCTCTGGGGCCAACGTCCTGACTTTC
TRBJ1-5,TRBV7-2,14,-,TRBD1,CASSTRDRGQPQHF,TGTGCCAGCAGCACCCGGGACAGGGGCCAGCCCCAGCATTTT